The present entry profiles one T cell receptor (beta chain) with its context. Its antigen is currently unknown. This specimen belongs to a study of T cells in Graves' hyperthyroidism and ophthalmopathy. Study outcomes and limitations: Blood also carried most thyroid clonotypes expanded above 0.001.

The CDR3 runs 18 residues. The V segment lost 0 bases and the J segment 12 bases; nucleotides outside the gene matches: 19. Patients were excluded because of uncontrolled infection, other autoimmune disease, pregnancy or lactation. Initially, at the first diagnosis of hyperthyroidism and before any ophthalmopathy symptoms, blood was sampled. PBMCs were obtained from over 8.5 ml fresh peripheral blood. RNA transcripts were the template for amplifying TCR beta CDR3 regions. The TCR CDR3 first-round RT-PCR relied on the HTBI primer set. TCRdb re-analysed the multiplex PCR reads in MiXCR, keeping a single row per CDR3 protein. This sample has almost 600,000 distinct CDR3 sequences; over 11% occur once, and the top ten carry almost 6%.

Sequences were obtained from blood. The chain uses TRBV12-3 or TRBV12-4 and TRBJ2-1; 8 bases line up with TRBD2. The sequence was collected from a woman in her 30s with Graves' hyperthyroidism that later progressed to Graves' ophthalmopathy. This chain's CDR3 is CASSLAVLREALSGGQFF. The DNA of the CDR3 is TGTGCCAGCAGTTTAGCGGTTTTGCGGGAGGCCCTTTCTGGGGGGCAGTTCTTC.